A selection of T cell receptor beta chains follows, all from one sample in a study of a mutant IDH1 vaccine in newly diagnosed glioma. These receptors have no known antigen. Sequencing was performed with immunoSEQ multiplex PCR; in TCRdb, only in-frame clones are kept and a portion is missing. The sample has some 51,000 clones; just under 80% are singletons. The sample in question was PBMCs, obtained from a glioma patient whose treatment included an IDH1 peptide vaccine. The origin of the receptors is a woman between 35 and 50 years old with glioma. Each CDR3 is given with its conserved first and last residue.

CDR3aa	v_gene	j_gene	len
CASSHRLQASTDTQYF	TRBV4-1	TRBJ2-3	16
CASRQDRVEQYF	TRBV6-6	TRBJ2-7	12
CASSVATRGTEAFF	TRBV9	TRBJ1-1	14
CASSLLASGANVLTF	TRBV5-6	TRBJ2-6	15
CASSQDPAVYEQYF	TRBV4-3	TRBJ2-7	14
CAWRGASGAQGTQYF	TRBV30	TRBJ2-5	15
CASSTWGLGNTIYF	TRBV2	TRBJ1-3	14
CATSPCEQYF	TRBV9	TRBJ2-7	10
CASSLALITEAFF	TRBV7-2	TRBJ1-1	13
CASSLAEPYEQYF	TRBV11-3	TRBJ2-7	13
CASRAAHVWAF	TRBV27	TRBJ1-2	11
CAISRTGKEYEQYF	TRBV10-3	TRBJ2-7	14
CASSQFRTGDPYEQYF	TRBV4-1	TRBJ2-7	16
CASSVIQGTSPLHF	TRBV2	TRBJ1-6	14
CSVMGAKNIQYF	TRBV29-1	TRBJ2-4	12
CASSYAGGPGEQFF	TRBV7-2	TRBJ2-1	14
CASSLSGTVGELFF	TRBV7-9	TRBJ2-2	14
CASSEGTGGYGNQPQHF	TRBV6-1	TRBJ1-5	17
CASSQRASPEAFF	TRBV5-1	TRBJ1-1	13
CSVELGGGRNEQFF	TRBV29-1	TRBJ2-1	14
CASSHRGLNSPLHF	TRBV13	TRBJ1-6	14
CASSQDRGTRYEQYF	TRBV4-1	TRBJ2-7	15
CASSRPTGAAYEQYF	TRBV19	TRBJ2-7	15
CASSPGGRQGKEAFF	TRBV18	TRBJ1-1	15
CASSSDRGGGYTF	TRBV19	TRBJ1-2	13
CASREHLRTVEQYF	TRBV6-1	TRBJ2-7	14
CASRGQGVVGSGYTF	TRBV28	TRBJ1-2	15
CASSLRKGKGNEQYF	TRBV13	TRBJ2-7	15
CAWEDGTIKNIQYF	TRBV30	TRBJ2-4	14
CASSRGNRVLDGYTF	TRBV7-6	TRBJ1-2	15
CATSRDGRTIYGYTF	TRBV15	TRBJ1-2	15
CASSWAAPGAFF	TRBV6-1	TRBJ1-1	12
CAWSRDFNEKLFF	TRBV30	TRBJ1-4	13
CASSPLLAGGSTATQYF	TRBV11-2	TRBJ2-3	17
CASSLRDRGYNEQFF	TRBV6-4	TRBJ2-1	15
CASSSGGSTDTQYF	TRBV10-1	TRBJ2-3	14
CASTPPGTNYGYTF	TRBV7-9	TRBJ1-2	14
CARTVGERAYEQYF	TRBV21-1	TRBJ2-7	14
CASSPQRGGSYEQYF	TRBV9	TRBJ2-7	15
CASSLAGTATSDGYF	TRBV7-2	TRBJ2-7	15
CASRREASSGNTIYF	TRBV5-1	TRBJ1-3	15
CASSEGLTGGELFF	TRBV5-1	TRBJ2-2	14
CASSMTEGYTF	TRBV7-9	TRBJ1-2	11
CASHTLRVTF	TRBV2	TRBJ1-2	10
CASSWDSNQPQHF	TRBV18	TRBJ1-5	13
CASSLAPPERYTF	TRBV4-1	TRBJ1-2	13
CASSPYGAGGDTQYF	TRBV11-2	TRBJ2-3	15
CASSLIPDRGLHEQYF	TRBV27	TRBJ2-7	16
CASSPNGMALHF	TRBV6-5	TRBJ1-6	12
CASSNHPGQGYEQYF	TRBV9	TRBJ2-7	15
CVVARGSAYNEQFF	TRBV6-5	TRBJ2-1	14
CASSPTGTYSTDTQYF	TRBV14	TRBJ2-3	16
CAWTRRRDTEAFF	TRBV30	TRBJ1-1	13
CASSLGWGYTEAFF	TRBV7-8	TRBJ1-1	14
CASSWGGLASNEQFF	TRBV5-1	TRBJ2-1	15
CASSSRGGDGYTF	TRBV4-3	TRBJ1-2	13
CASSFLGTGGPYGYTF	TRBV5-6	TRBJ1-2	16
CAWSASYEQYF	TRBV30	TRBJ2-7	11
CASSTRGGGGDTQYF	TRBV5-1	TRBJ2-3	15